By sample share, the clone carrying this T cell receptor (beta chain) is medium-sized (0.01 to 0.1%). This sample was included in a study of neurological immune-mediated disorders. TCRdb re-called the 5' RACE reads through MiXCR, storing one row per CDR3 protein. The data show about 25,000 distinct CDR3 sequences, roughly 13% seen once. The V end lost 3 bases, the J end lost 6 bases, and 17 bases lay between the germline ends. Looked up from germline, CDR1 is DFQATT and CDR2 is SNEGSKA (reference sequence). The CDR3 extends over 14 amino acids. The specimen was PBMCs. The rearrangement joins TRBV20-1 to TRBJ2-5; unclear D gene. The clonotype was recovered from a woman aged 40 to 50 with HTLV-1-associated myelopathy (HAM/TSP). CDR3 sequence: CSASQDGMGKTQYF. The CDR3 nucleotides read TGCAGTGCTAGCCAGGACGGAATGGGGAAGACCCAGTACTTC.